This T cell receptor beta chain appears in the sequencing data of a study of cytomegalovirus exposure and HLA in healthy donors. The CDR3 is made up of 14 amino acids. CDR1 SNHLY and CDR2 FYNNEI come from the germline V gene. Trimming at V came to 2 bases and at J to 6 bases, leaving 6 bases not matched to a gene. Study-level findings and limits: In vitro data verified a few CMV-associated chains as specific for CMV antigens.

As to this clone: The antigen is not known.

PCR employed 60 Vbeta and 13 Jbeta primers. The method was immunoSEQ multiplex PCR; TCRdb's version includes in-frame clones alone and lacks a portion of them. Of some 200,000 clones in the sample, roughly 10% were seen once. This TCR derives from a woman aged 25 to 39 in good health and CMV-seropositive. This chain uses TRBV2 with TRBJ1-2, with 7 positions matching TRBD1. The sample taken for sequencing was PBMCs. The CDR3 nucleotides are TGTGCCAGCAGTGAACTGGGCAGGGGGAATGGCTACACCTTC. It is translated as CASSELGRGNGYTF.